This T cell receptor beta chain was sequenced during a study of shared clonotypes between healthy human individuals. With regard to this clone: Its target is unknown.

It was at deep level that the assay was run. Profiled with immunoSEQ multiplex PCR; TCRdb holds only in-frame clones, not every one. The sample records about 1,800,000 clones, approximately 94% being singletons. V lost 5 bases, J lost 6 bases, and 9 bases lay in between. The CDR3 loop spans 12 amino acids. The germline gives CDR1 SGDLS, CDR2 YYNGEE. It was CD45RO-negative cells, positively selected for CCR7, that made up naive CD8 cells, with terminally differentiated effector memory CD45RA+ cells excluded. Study-wide points: Naive subsets generally had larger estimated richness than memory subsets. Shared clonotypes across all four donors exceeded non-shared ones in generation probability. Four donors had approximately 4.6% of their naive CD4 clonotypes in common.

The sequence derives from a man between 18 and 29 years old in good health. The rearrangement joins TRBV9 to TRBJ1-3, with D hard to call. The sample comprised naive CD8+ T cells sorted from blood. The CDR3 DNA reads as TGTGCCAGCAGTGGTGTGGCAAACACCATATATTTT. Its translation: CASSGVANTIYF.